The rows below give T cell receptor beta chains drawn from one sample of a study of Graves' ophthalmopathy and Graves' hyperthyroidism. TCRdb reprocessed the multiplex PCR reads via MiXCR and lists one record per CDR3 protein. Here the sample spans about 620,000 distinct CDR3 sequences, over 20% being singletons. What was sequenced was peripheral blood. These receptor sequences come from a woman aged 18-35 years with stable Graves' hyperthyroidism. Some clones in this sample may be carry-over from other donors' samples. Both conserved end residues are part of each CDR3.

v_gene	CDR3aa
TRBV13	CASSLRQPQETQYF
TRBV12-3/TRBV12-4	CASSALVGDSEQYF
TRBV6-1	CASSTLLGQGGETQYF
TRBV7-9	CASSSGQGRYTF
TRBV6-5	CATGGAYNSPLHF
TRBV29-1	CSVERARHYGYTF
TRBV29-1	CSVGYVTRESYEQYF
TRBV20-1	CSAPSGQGAYEQYF
TRBV29-1	CSVPGTDNYGYTF
TRBV30	CAWKSRLNTEAFF